Listed below are T cell receptor beta chains from one sample, sequenced in a study of blood T cell repertoires in COVID-19. Here immunoSEQ multiplex PCR was the method, and the copy in TCRdb shows in-frame clones only, minus some. The sample has around 120,000 clones; 70% to 80% are singletons. The sequenced sample was peripheral blood. The receptor source for this set is a man in his fifties with acute or convalescent COVID-19. Both conserved end residues are part of each CDR3. A D gene is named only where the DNA matches it firmly. Clone sizes are given selectively: once, few, many, or a class where the clone is expanded.

>TRBJ1-4|TRBV7-8|12|NA|NA
CASSLVKEKLFF
TGTGCCAGCAGCTTAGTTAAAGAAAAACTGTTTTTT
>TRBJ1-1|TRBV2|13|NA|NA
CASSDWGGTEAFF
TGTGCCAGCAGTGACTGGGGCGGCACTGAAGCTTTCTTT
>TRBJ1-2|TRBV28|15|NA|TRBD1
CASSLWGTGARGYTF
TGTGCCAGCAGTTTATGGGGGACAGGGGCGAGAGGCTACACCTTC
>TRBJ1-1|TRBV3-1/TRBV3-2|15|NA|NA
CASSPRYRENTEAFF
TGTGCCAGCAGCCCCCGGTACAGGGAGAACACTGAAGCTTTCTTT
>TRBJ1-6|TRBV2|15|NA|TRBD1
CASSATGDFNSPLHF
TGTGCCAGCAGTGCTACAGGGGACTTTAATTCACCCCTCCACTTT
>TRBJ2-2|TRBV30|16|NA|TRBD2
CAWSGGGGDNTGELFF
TGTGCCTGGAGTGGGGGGGGAGGGGATAACACCGGGGAGCTGTTTTTT
>TRBJ2-7|TRBV5-4|14|few|TRBD1
CASSLGQELYEQYF
TGTGCCAGCAGCTTAGGACAGGAGCTATACGAGCAGTACTTC
>TRBJ2-7|TRBV7-9|13|NA|NA
CASSLIGQGEQYF
TGTGCCAGCAGCTTAATAGGGCAGGGCGAGCAGTACTTC
>TRBJ2-3|TRBV6-4|14|NA|NA
CASSDSDRTNTQYF
TGTGCCAGCAGTGACTCGGACAGAACGAATACGCAGTATTTT
>TRBJ2-1|TRBV15|19|NA|TRBD2
CATSRPPGLAGGPYNEQFF
TGTGCCACCAGCAGACCCCCGGGACTAGCGGGAGGACCGTACAATGAGCAGTTCTTC
>TRBJ2-2|TRBV10-3|17|NA|TRBD2
CAISEYGTSGNTGELFF
TGTGCCATCAGTGAGTACGGGACTAGCGGTAACACCGGGGAGCTGTTTTTT
>TRBJ1-2|TRBV28|15|NA|TRBD1
CASTTAGGQGFGYTF
TGTGCCAGCACCACGGCGGGGGGACAGGGTTTCGGCTACACCTTC
>TRBJ1-1|TRBV9|15|NA|TRBD1
CASSVEIQGKAEAFF
TGTGCCAGCAGCGTCGAAATACAGGGGAAGGCTGAAGCTTTCTTT
>TRBJ2-5|TRBV6-5|12|NA|NA
CASGADQETQYF
TGTGCCAGCGGAGCGGACCAAGAGACCCAGTACTTC
>TRBJ1-6|TRBV2|16|NA|NA
CASSRQLSSYNSPLHF
TGTGCCAGCAGTCGACAGTTGAGCTCCTATAATTCACCCCTCCACTTT
>TRBJ2-3|TRBV18|14|NA|NA
CASSPDITTDTQYF
TGTGCCAGCTCACCCGACATTACCACAGATACGCAGTATTTT
>TRBJ1-2|TRBV20-1|10|NA|NA
CSASAYGYTF
TGCAGTGCTAGTGCTTATGGCTACACCTTC
>TRBJ2-1|TRBV19|18|NA|NA
CASSRGDLQAASYNEQFF
TGTGCCAGTAGTAGGGGGGACCTCCAGGCAGCGTCCTACAATGAGCAGTTCTTC
>TRBJ2-3|TRBV4-1|18|once|TRBD2
CASRSTGTSGSRADTQYF
TGCGCCAGCAGGTCAACCGGGACTAGCGGGAGCAGGGCAGATACGCAGTATTTT
>TRBJ1-6|TRBV6-5|14|few|TRBD1
CASSTQGRDSPLHF
TGTGCCAGCAGTACACAGGGGCGGGATTCACCCCTCCACTTT
>TRBJ1-1|TRBV9|14|NA|NA
CASSPGAANTEAFF
TGTGCCAGCAGCCCAGGGGCGGCGAACACTGAAGCTTTCTTT
>TRBJ2-1|TRBV5-8|15|NA|TRBD1
CASSFTGGSYNEQFF
TGTGCCAGCAGTTTTACAGGGGGCTCCTACAATGAGCAGTTCTTC
>TRBJ1-2|TRBV7-3|15|NA|TRBD1
CASSLRGDRVLGYTF
TGTGCCAGCAGCTTAAGAGGGGACAGAGTTTTGGGCTACACCTTC
>TRBJ2-7|TRBV9|15|NA|TRBD2
CASSTQQREVYEQYF
TGTGCCAGCAGCACCCAACAGCGGGAGGTTTACGAGCAGTACTTC
>TRBJ2-1|TRBV6-5|13|few|NA
CASSYNRGGEQFF
TGTGCCAGCAGTTATAACAGGGGAGGTGAGCAGTTCTTC
>TRBJ2-5|TRBV6-5|13|NA|NA
CASMRLGEETQYF
TGTGCCAGCATGCGACTAGGAGAGGAGACCCAGTACTTC
>TRBJ2-3|TRBV19|14|NA|TRBD1
CASSVDRGGGTQYF
TGTGCCAGTAGTGTGGACAGGGGAGGTGGTACGCAGTATTTT
>TRBJ2-2|TRBV4-1|17|NA|TRBD2
CASSQDQTSGTTGELFF
TGCGCCAGCAGCCAAGATCAGACTAGCGGGACCACCGGGGAGCTGTTTTTT
>TRBJ2-7|TRBV28|14|NA|TRBD2
CASMASGNTYEQYF
TGTGCCAGCATGGCTAGCGGAAATACCTACGAGCAGTACTTC
>TRBJ1-2|TRBV3-1/TRBV3-2|14|NA|NA
CASSQDPYRHGYTF
TGTGCCAGCAGCCAAGACCCCTATCGCCATGGCTACACCTTC
>TRBJ1-2|TRBV28|12|few|NA
CASSFGGYGYTF
TGTGCCAGCAGTTTCGGGGGCTATGGCTACACCTTC
>TRBJ2-5|TRBV24-1|17|NA|TRBD1
CATSDERTGGIAETQYF
TGTGCCACCAGTGATGAACGGACAGGGGGAATCGCAGAGACCCAGTACTTC
>TRBJ2-3|TRBV30|15|NA|TRBD2
CAWTRLAGGSDTQYF
TGTGCCTGGACTAGACTAGCGGGGGGGTCAGATACGCAGTATTTT
>TRBJ1-1|TRBV12-3/TRBV12-4|13|few|NA
CASSLYKGTEAFF
TGTGCCAGCAGCCTATACAAGGGGACTGAAGCTTTCTTT
>TRBJ2-2|TRBV14|18|NA|TRBD2
CASSQGLAGLTGAGELFF
TGTGCCAGCAGCCAGGGACTAGCGGGCCTAACTGGAGCCGGGGAGCTGTTTTTT
>TRBJ1-1|TRBV2|14|few|NA
CASNPDRLNTEAFF
TGTGCCAGCAATCCGGACAGATTGAACACTGAAGCTTTCTTT
>TRBJ2-3|TRBV27|15|NA|NA
CASRRLPRATDTQYF
TGTGCCAGCAGAAGATTACCCCGAGCCACAGATACGCAGTATTTT
>TRBJ2-1|TRBV24-1|16|NA|TRBD1
CATSDFGTGGLNEQFF
TGTGCCACCAGTGATTTCGGGACAGGGGGCTTGAATGAGCAGTTCTTC
>TRBJ2-7|TRBV27|13|NA|NA
CASSLGQTYEQYF
TGTGCCAGCAGTTTAGGACAGACCTACGAGCAGTACTTC
>TRBJ2-7|TRBV5-1|14|NA|NA
CASSLGQSSYEQYF
TGCGCCAGCAGCTTGGGACAAAGCTCCTACGAGCAGTACTTC
>TRBJ2-5|TRBV15|17|NA|TRBD1
CATSREYGTGPQETQYF
TGTGCCACCAGCAGAGAGTACGGGACAGGGCCACAAGAGACCCAGTACTTC
>TRBJ1-6|TRBV6-5|14|few|NA
CASSSGRVGSPLHF
TGTGCCAGCAGTTCTGGCAGGGTGGGTTCACCCCTCCACTTT
>TRBJ2-6|TRBV6-6|14|NA|NA
CASSGHSGANVLTF
TGTGCCAGCAGTGGACATTCCGGGGCCAACGTCCTGACTTTC
>TRBJ2-7|TRBV6-5|14|NA|NA
CASSYSLQSYEQYF
TGTGCCAGCAGTTACTCTTTACAGTCCTACGAGCAGTACTTC
>TRBJ2-7|TRBV6-4|17|NA|TRBD1
CASSDNQDRPSSHEQYF
TGTGCCAGCAGCGACAACCAGGACAGGCCATCATCCCACGAGCAGTACTTC
>TRBJ1-2|TRBV5-6|13|NA|NA
CASSLEVIYGYTF
TGTGCCAGCAGCTTAGAGGTGATCTATGGCTACACCTTC
>TRBJ1-1|TRBV4-1|13|few|NA
CASSRGGIMEAFF
TGCGCCAGCAGCCGAGGGGGTATCATGGAAGCTTTCTTT
>TRBJ2-3|TRBV9|15|NA|NA
CASSVEGHRQDTQYF
TGTGCCAGCAGCGTAGAGGGACACCGTCAAGATACGCAGTATTTT
>TRBJ1-1|TRBV7-6|15|once|NA
CASSPQTERNTEAFF
TGTGCCAGCAGTCCCCAGACAGAGCGGAACACTGAAGCTTTCTTT
>TRBJ2-2|TRBV4-1|17|NA|TRBD2
CASSQVWLRGGNGELFF
TGCGCCAGCAGCCAAGTGTGGTTGCGGGGGGGGAACGGGGAGCTGTTTTTT
>TRBJ1-1|TRBV19|12|NA|NA
CASREGNTEAFF
TGTGCCAGTAGGGAGGGGAACACTGAAGCTTTCTTT
>TRBJ1-5|TRBV19|17|NA|TRBD1
CASRKDREGYSNQPQHF
TGTGCCAGTAGAAAGGACAGGGAGGGGTATAGCAATCAGCCCCAGCATTTT
>TRBJ2-5|TRBV18|15|NA|NA
CASSLHPGVLETQYF
TGTGCCAGCTCACTGCACCCGGGGGTTTTGGAGACCCAGTACTTC
>TRBJ1-5|TRBV16|16|NA|NA
CASSQFYRDSNQPQHF
TGTGCCAGCAGCCAATTTTATCGCGATAGCAATCAGCCCCAGCATTTT
>TRBJ2-2|TRBV7-9|16|NA|TRBD2
CASTDPSGMGTGELFF
TGTGCCAGCACCGACCCTAGCGGGATGGGCACCGGGGAGCTGTTTTTT